This passage covers 22 T cell receptor beta chains from one sample sequenced in a study of CD8+CD57+ T cells in acquired aplastic anemia. In patients chosen for sequencing, flow cytometry had shown CD8+CD57+ cell expansion. According to the study, genomic DNA was the template for TCR beta VDJ and CDR3 profiling. Each CDR3 protein is one row after TCRdb ran MiXCR on the reads. The sample has approximately 220,000 distinct CDR3 sequences, around 45% seen once. Sequenced sample: sorted CD4+, CD8+, or CD8+CD57+ T cells (not recorded which) from PBMCs. The receptors originated from a human donor with aplastic anemia.

This clonotype was seen repeatedly, ten times or more. The chain uses TRBV5-1 and TRBJ2-7; 10 bases line up with TRBD1. This CDR3 has 15 amino acids. Germline V CDR1 and CDR2: SGHRS, YFSETQ. V lost 0 bases and J lost 2; bases outside the gene matches: 2. The CDR3 DNA reads TGCGCCAGCAGCTTGGGGGACAGGGGCCCCTACGAGCAGTACTTC. Protein product: CASSLGDRGPYEQYF.

The chain couples TRBV7-2 to TRBJ2-5; 16 bases fit TRBD2. The CDR3 runs 18 residues. With V trimmed by 2 bases and J by 5 bases, 8 bases remained unmatched. In germline, CDR1 is SGHTA, CDR2 FQGNSA. The CDR3 reads CASSLWGTSGGADETQYF. Here the CDR3 DNA reads TGTGCCAGCAGCTTATGGGGGACTAGCGGGGGGGCCGATGAGACCCAGTACTTC. Full variable domain (outside the CDR3, taken from reference TRBV7-2 and TRBJ2-5): GAGVSQSPSNKVTEKGKDVELRCDPISGHTALYWYRQSLGQGLEFLIYFQGNSAPDKSGLPSDRFSAERTGGSVSTLTIQRTQQEDSAVYLCASSLWGTSGGADETQYFGPGTRLLVL.

V usage is TRBV24-1 and J usage is TRBJ2-1; TRBD2 aligns across 13 bases. The CDR3 is made up of 18 amino acids. Trimming removed 10 bases from V and 0 bases from J; junction bases left unmatched: 11. CDR1 and CDR2 from the germline V gene are KGHDR and SFDVKD. The CDR3 nucleotides read TGTGCCACAGAGACCGGGACTAGCGGGAAGAACTCCTACAATGAGCAGTTCTTC. Its protein is CATETGTSGKNSYNEQFF.

This clonotype was detected many times. V gene TRBV7-3 combines with J gene TRBJ2-1; 7 bases match TRBD1. V was pared by 0 bases and J by 15 bases, with 8 bases of the junction left unmatched. CDR1 SGHTA and CDR2 FQGTGA come from the germline V gene. The CDR3 totals 13 residues. The CDR3, as DNA: TGTGCCAGCAGCTTAACGGACAGGTTTCCGCCGTTCTTC. Protein: CASSLTDRFPPFF. Variable domain in full (rest from reference TRBV7-3 and TRBJ2-1): GAGVSQTPSNKVTEKGKYVELRCDPISGHTALYWYRQSLGQGPEFLIYFQGTGAADDSGLPNDRFFAVRPEGSVSTLKIQRTERGDSAVYLCASSLTDRFPPFFGPGTRLTVL.

This clonotype was seen repeatedly, ten times or more. The CDR3 region is CASSIDRGRDEAFF. The CDR3 DNA sequence: TGTGCCAGCAGTATCGACAGGGGAAGGGATGAAGCTTTCTTT. The chain is built from TRBV27 and TRBJ1-1; 8 positions match TRBD1. Per germline, CDR1 MNHEY and CDR2 SMNVEV (reference sequence). The V segment lost 5 bases and the J segment 7 bases; nucleotides outside the gene matches: 9. The length of the CDR3 is 14 residues.

V usage is TRBV24-1 and J usage is TRBJ1-5, with D possibly being TRBD1 (6 bases). Germline V CDR1 and CDR2: KGHDR, SFDVKD. CDR3 size: 14 residues. Deletions cut 8 bases from V and 2 bases from J, with 12 bases between. The CDR3, as DNA: TGTGCCACCAAAAAGGGGGAAGGCAATCAGCCCCAGCATTTT. It codes for CATKKGEGNQPQHF.

The gene calls are TRBV20-1 and TRBJ2-3, with 11 bases matching TRBD1. The J segment lost 6 bases and the V segment lost 0 bases, leaving 5 bases of the junction unmatched. Germline CDR1 DFQATT, CDR2 SNEGSKA (reference sequence). The CDR3 loop spans 15 amino acids. CDR3 in amino acids: CSARDRDRGLDTQYF. CDR3 DNA sequence: TGCAGTGCTAGAGATCGGGACAGGGGGTTGGATACGCAGTATTTT.

This chain joins TRBV6-6 and TRBJ1-2; D unclear. V was pared by 6 bases and J by 1 base, with 18 bases between. The CDR3 totals 16 residues. Germline CDR1 is MNHNY and CDR2 is SVGAGI (reference sequence). CDR3 sequence: CASSPDDTRLNYGYTF. CDR3 DNA sequence: TGTGCCAGCAGCCCGGATGATACCAGACTTAACTATGGCTACACCTTC.

This clonotype was picked up many times. This chain connects TRBV4-2 to TRBJ1-2; 8 positions match TRBD1. The V gene end was trimmed by 0 bases and the J gene end by 11 bases; junction bases not matched to a gene: 14. Germline loops: CDR1 LGHNA, CDR2 YNFKEQ. The CDR3 totals 16 residues. Written as DNA, the CDR3 is TGTGCCAGCAGCCAAGACAACCTTGGGACAGGCCTTTTTTACACCTTC. Translating it yields CASSQDNLGTGLFYTF.

This chain uses TRBV20-1 with TRBJ2-3, with 7 bases aligning to TRBD2. Losses at the gene ends were 3 bases for V and 2 bases for J; bases not matched to a gene: 5. The CDR3 consists of 14 residues. The germline gives CDR1 DFQATT, CDR2 SNEGSKA (reference sequence). The CDR3 coding sequence is TGCAGTGCTAGCCGGGGGGTCGTCACAGATACGCAGTATTTT. Translated, it gives CSASRGVVTDTQYF.

The rearrangement links TRBV7-6 to TRBJ1-4; D may be TRBD1 (6 bases). V was clipped by 1 base and J by 7 bases, with 13 bases between them. This CDR3 is built from 15 residues. Germline V gene data show CDR1 as SGHVS and CDR2 as FNYEAQ. The DNA for the CDR3 is TGTGCCAGCAGCTTAGTTCCCGGGACATCTGAAAAACTGTTTTTT. This codes for CASSLVPGTSEKLFF.

A word on this clonotype: Relative to the germline gene, one junction end is altered; a read error may explain this. V gene TRBV7-6 combines with J gene TRBJ2-5; D ambiguous. The CDR3 loop spans 15 amino acids. Per germline, CDR1 SGHVS and CDR2 FNYEAQ. The CDR3 nucleotides read TGTGCCAGCAGCCCCACGGGCGGTGCGCAAGGGACCCAGTACTTC. It is translated as CASSPTGGAQGTQYF.

The chain uses TRBV19 and TRBJ1-2; the D is unclear. Germline CDR1 reads LNHDA; CDR2 reads SQIVND (reference sequence). The CDR3 runs 12 residues. V lost 5 bases, J lost 6 bases, and 10 bases lay in between. The CDR3 region is CASSDGPDGYTF. CDR3 coding DNA: TGTGCCAGTAGTGACGGGCCGGATGGCTACACCTTC. Full variable domain (rest looked up from reference TRBV19 and TRBJ1-2): DGGITQSPKYLFRKEGQNVTLSCEQNLNHDAMYWYRQDPGQGLRLIYYSQIVNDFQKGDIAEGYSVSREKKESFPLTVTSAQKNPTAFYLCASSDGPDGYTFGSGTRLTVV.

This clonotype has ten or more counts. The genes are TRBV7-9 and TRBJ2-1; the D gene is possibly TRBD2 (5 bases). V was pared by 4 bases and J by 7 bases, with 11 bases between. The CDR3 is made up of 13 amino acids. In germline, CDR1 is SEHNR, CDR2 FQNEAQ (reference sequence). This chain's CDR3 is CASSWPRRNEQFF. CDR3 DNA: TGTGCCAGCAGCTGGCCGAGGAGGAATGAGCAGTTCTTC. Combining the CDR3 with reference TRBV7-9 and TRBJ2-1 gives the whole variable domain DTGVSQNPRHKITKRGQNVTFRCDPISEHNRLYWYRQTLGQGPEFLTYFQNEAQLEKSRLLSDRFSAERPKGSFSTLEIQRTEQGDSAMYLCASSWPRRNEQFFGPGTRLTVL.

This clonotype was observed a handful of times. The chain employs TRBV4-1 and TRBJ2-1; possibly TRBD1 for D (5 bases). Trimming stripped 0 bases from V and 2 bases from J, with 14 bases between. This CDR3 comprises 17 residues. Germline CDR1 reads MGHRA; CDR2 reads YSYEKL. As DNA, the CDR3 is TGCGCCAGCAGCCAAGAAGGGGCAATAACCCCCTACAATGAGCAGTTCTTC. It codes for CASSQEGAITPYNEQFF.

This chain links TRBV2 with TRBJ2-3, with D perhaps TRBD2 (5 bases). Per the germline V gene, CDR1 is SNHLY and CDR2 is FYNNEI. The CDR3 extends over 13 amino acids. Trimming took 8 bases from V and 3 from J, leaving 12 bases between them. CDR3 sequence reads: CASSGSRTDTQYF. CDR3 DNA sequence: TGTGCCAGCTCGGGGTCACGGACAGATACGCAGTATTTT. Combining the CDR3 with reference TRBV2 and TRBJ2-3 gives the whole variable domain EPEVTQTPSHQVTQMGQEVILRCVPISNHLYFYWYRQILGQKVEFLVSFYNNEISEKSEIFDDQFSVERPDGSNFTLKIRSTKLEDSAMYFCASSGSRTDTQYFGPGTRLTVL.

The table lists this clonotype with many counts. The J gene is TRBJ2-7, the V gene TRBV20-1; D gene uncertain. The CDR3 has 15 amino acids. Germline values: CDR1 DFQATT, CDR2 SNEGSKA (reference sequence). Trimming removed 1 base at V and 0 bases at J, with 13 bases between. The CDR3 spells CSARVPGLSSYEQYF. As DNA, the CDR3 is TGCAGTGCTAGAGTTCCGGGCTTGAGCTCCTACGAGCAGTACTTC.

In this sample, this clonotype turned up once. A much larger clone lies a single base off, so this may be a read error. The rearrangement links TRBV7-6 to TRBJ2-2, with 8 positions matching TRBD2. The trim removed 3 bases at V and 5 bases at J, leaving 5 bases unmatched. Germline values: CDR1 SGHVS, CDR2 FNYEAQ. The CDR3 extends over 15 amino acids. The CDR3: CASSFKRETTGELFF. The DNA for the CDR3 is TGTGCCAGCAGCTTTAAGCGGGAGACTACCGGGGAGCTGTTTTTT.

This clonotype has a handful of counts. The rearrangement links TRBV6-6 to TRBJ2-3; 10 bases agree with TRBD2. Germline trimming cut 5 bases from V and 5 bases from J; bases unmatched to any gene: 19. Germline V gene lookup returns CDR1 MNHNY and CDR2 SVGAGI (reference sequence). The CDR3 sequence is 19 residues long. The CDR3 DNA sequence: TGTGCCAGCAGTCCCCCCTTCGCCGAGCGGGAGGGTCTCAGAGATACGCAGTATTTT. Protein product: CASSPPFAEREGLRDTQYF.

This clonotype showed up just once. A much larger clone is a single base away; this may be a read error. The chain employs TRBV19 and TRBJ2-7, with D unclear. Germline V lookup: CDR1 LNHDA, CDR2 SQIVND (reference sequence). This CDR3 region has 14 residues. V was clipped by 9 bases and J by 0 bases, with 15 bases between them. CDR3 sequence: CASNLTKLSYEQYF. In nucleotides, the CDR3 is TGTGCCAGCAACCTGACAAAACTCTCCTACGAGCAGTACTTC. Together with reference TRBV19 and TRBJ2-7, the CDR3 gives the full variable domain: DGGITQSPKYLFRKEGQNVTLSCEQNLNHDAMYWYRQDPGQGLRLIYYSQIVNDFQKGDIAEGYSVSREKKESFPLTVTSAQKNPTAFYLCASNLTKLSYEQYFGPGTRLTVT.

The chain couples TRBV7-2 to TRBJ1-1; 9 positions match TRBD1. The CDR3 spans 12 residues. Looked up from germline, CDR1 is SGHTA and CDR2 is FQGNSA. V lost 5 bases to trimming and J lost 8 bases; unmatched junction nucleotides: 3. CDR3 in amino acids: CASSVGTGEAFF. The CDR3 DNA reads TGTGCCAGCAGCGTGGGGACAGGGGAAGCTTTCTTT.

V gene TRBV7-2 combines with J gene TRBJ2-7, with 8 bases that match TRBD1. This CDR3 region has 15 residues. Trimming took 5 bases from V and 6 from J; bases not matched to a gene: 12. Germline CDR1 SGHTA, CDR2 FQGNSA. The chain's CDR3 is CASSPTGQERSEQYF. The CDR3 nucleotides read TGTGCCAGCAGCCCTACGGGACAGGAGAGGTCCGAGCAGTACTTC. The full variable domain, completed using reference TRBV7-2 and TRBJ2-7, is GAGVSQSPSNKVTEKGKDVELRCDPISGHTALYWYRQSLGQGLEFLIYFQGNSAPDKSGLPSDRFSAERTGGSVSTLTIQRTQQEDSAVYLCASSPTGQERSEQYFGPGTRLTVT.